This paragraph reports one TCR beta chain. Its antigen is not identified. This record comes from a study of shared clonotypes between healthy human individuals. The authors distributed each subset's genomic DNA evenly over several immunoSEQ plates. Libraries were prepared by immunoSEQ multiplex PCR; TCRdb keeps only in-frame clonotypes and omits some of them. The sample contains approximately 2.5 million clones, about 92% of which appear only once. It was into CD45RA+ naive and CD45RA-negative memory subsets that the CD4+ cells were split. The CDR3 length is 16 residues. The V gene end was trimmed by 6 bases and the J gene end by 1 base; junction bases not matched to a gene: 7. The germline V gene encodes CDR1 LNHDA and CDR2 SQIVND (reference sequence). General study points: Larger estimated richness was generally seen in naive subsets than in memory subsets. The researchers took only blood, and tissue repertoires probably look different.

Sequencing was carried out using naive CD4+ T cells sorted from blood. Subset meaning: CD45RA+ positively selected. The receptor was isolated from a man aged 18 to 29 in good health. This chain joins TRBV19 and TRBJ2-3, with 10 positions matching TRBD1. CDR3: CASRTAGTGGTDTQYF. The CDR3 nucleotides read TGTGCCAGTAGGACAGCCGGGACAGGGGGCACAGATACGCAGTATTTT.